This TCR beta chain comes out of a study of CD4 T cells in relation to SARS-CoV-2 and coronaviruses. In the study overall: Negative control cultures got HIV-1 Nef peptides or no peptide.

Before the COVID-19 pandemic, during about 2011-2019, CD4+ T cells were taken from unexposed donors. The cells were cultured for less than twelve days before CD4+ T cells were isolated. As cell numbers allowed, unexposed-donor CD4+ T cells faced SARS-CoV-2 S/N and four cold-coronavirus spikes. Each well had 2 million to 2.5 million PBMCs in approximately 5.2% human AB serum with IL-2. Half the medium was replaced with IL-2 medium on days 3 and 7. On this clone itself: Its antigen is as yet unknown.

The repertoire was sequenced with immunoSEQ multiplex PCR; TCRdb's copy has only in-frame clones and lacks some. The repertoire includes approximately 22,000 clones, about 71% of them detected once, and about 16% sits in the top ten. The CDR3 covers 13 residues. Germline assignment: CDR1 LGHNA and CDR2 YSLEER. V lost 1 base, J lost 4 bases, and 8 bases lay in between. Sequencing was performed on CD4+ T cells from PBMCs, cultured in vitro. The chain links TRBV4-3 to TRBJ2-7; maybe TRBD2 (5 bases). This receptor was taken from a human donor in good health. The CDR3 spells CASSQVPGYEQYF. CDR3 nucleotide sequence: TGCGCCAGCAGCCAAGTCCCGGGGTACGAGCAGTACTTC.